This paragraph covers one TCR beta chain sequence. Its specificity is unknown. Germline V gene data show CDR1 as DFQATT and CDR2 as SNEGSKA (reference sequence). The CDR3 extends over 16 amino acids. V was pared by 6 bases and J by 2 bases, with 15 bases of the junction left unmatched. The record originates from a study of Graves' ophthalmopathy and Graves' hyperthyroidism. Disease in donors with ophthalmopathy had moderate-to-severe activity, CAS ≥3, NOSPECS ≥4 and under 3 months' duration. The diagnostic workup employed clinical symptoms, serum thyroxine, TRAb, thyroid ultrasound and orbital computed tomography. The authors amplified TCR beta CDR3 regions, and they did so from RNA transcripts for repertoire sequencing. After a first-round RT-PCR with HTBI primers, a second-round multiplex PCR was run. TCRdb re-called the multiplex PCR reads through MiXCR, storing one row per CDR3 protein. The table includes 11,000 to 15,000 distinct CDR3 sequences, approximately 51% detected once.

Study findings and constraints: Blood repertoires reportedly contained most expanded thyroid clonotypes above 0.001 frequency. An approximately 84% specificity and around 88% sensitivity were achieved by a 13-signature model that separated ophthalmopathy from stable hyperthyroidism.

This clonotype originated in a woman under 40 with Graves' ophthalmopathy. The sample was peripheral blood. V and J are TRBV20-1 and TRBJ2-7, with 8 bases fitting TRBD2. As DNA, the CDR3 is TGCAGTGCCCACGAAGAGGCTAGCGGGTTTCCCTACGAGCAGTACTTC. It specifies CSAHEEASGFPYEQYF.